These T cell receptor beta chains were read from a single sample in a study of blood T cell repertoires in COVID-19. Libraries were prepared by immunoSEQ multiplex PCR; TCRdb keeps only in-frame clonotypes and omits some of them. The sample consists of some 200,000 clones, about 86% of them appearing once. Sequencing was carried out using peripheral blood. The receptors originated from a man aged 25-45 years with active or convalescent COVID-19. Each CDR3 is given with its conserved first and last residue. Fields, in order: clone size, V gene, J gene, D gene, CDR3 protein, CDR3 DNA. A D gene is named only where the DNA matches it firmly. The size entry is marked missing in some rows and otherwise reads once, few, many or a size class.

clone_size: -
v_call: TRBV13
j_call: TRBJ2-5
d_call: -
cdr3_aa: CASSLGGRRQETQYF
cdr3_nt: TGTGCCAGCAGCTTAGGCGGGAGACGCCAAGAGACCCAGTACTTC

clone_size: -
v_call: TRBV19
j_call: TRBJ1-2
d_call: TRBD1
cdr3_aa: CASSIGQGSYGYTF
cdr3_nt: TGTGCCAGTAGTATAGGACAGGGGTCCTATGGCTACACCTTC

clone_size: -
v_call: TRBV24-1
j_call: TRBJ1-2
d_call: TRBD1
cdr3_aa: CATSDTGQLPWGYTF
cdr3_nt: TGTGCCACCAGTGATACGGGACAGCTCCCCTGGGGCTACACCTTC

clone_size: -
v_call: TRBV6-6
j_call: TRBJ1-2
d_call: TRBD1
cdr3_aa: CASRGDRVNGYTF
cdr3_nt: TGTGCCAGCAGGGGGGACAGGGTCAATGGCTACACCTTC

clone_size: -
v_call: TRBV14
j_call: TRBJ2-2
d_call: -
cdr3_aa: CASSRLVNTGELFF
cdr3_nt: TGTGCCAGCAGCCGACTAGTAAATACCGGGGAGCTGTTTTTT

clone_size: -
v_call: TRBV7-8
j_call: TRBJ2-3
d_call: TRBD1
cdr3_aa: CASSPLPGQTTTDTQYF
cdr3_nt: TGTGCCAGCAGCCCATTGCCGGGACAGACAACCACAGATACGCAGTATTTT

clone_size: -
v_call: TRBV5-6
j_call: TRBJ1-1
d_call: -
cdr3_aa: CASSPGGSNTEAFF
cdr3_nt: TGTGCCAGCAGCCCCGGGGGGTCCAACACTGAAGCTTTCTTT

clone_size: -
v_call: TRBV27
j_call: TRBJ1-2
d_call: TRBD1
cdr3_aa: CASRTGQPGGYGYTF
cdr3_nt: TGTGCCAGCAGGACGGGACAGCCCGGGGGCTATGGCTACACCTTC

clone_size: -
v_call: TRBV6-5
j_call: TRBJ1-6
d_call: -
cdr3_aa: CASRSEVPASLHF
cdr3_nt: TGTGCCAGCAGATCCGAGGTCCCCGCTTCCCTCCACTTT

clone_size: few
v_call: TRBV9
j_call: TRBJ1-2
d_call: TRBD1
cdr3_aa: CASSALTGSPDYTF
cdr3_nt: TGTGCCAGCAGCGCCCTGACAGGGAGTCCGGACTACACCTTC

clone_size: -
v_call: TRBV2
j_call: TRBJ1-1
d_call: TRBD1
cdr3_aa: CASRGTGLGNRAFF
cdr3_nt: TGTGCCAGCAGAGGGACAGGGCTGGGGAATCGAGCTTTCTTT

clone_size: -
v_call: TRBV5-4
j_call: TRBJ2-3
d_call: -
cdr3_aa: CASSLAGGGRTDTQYF
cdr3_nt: TGTGCCAGCAGCTTGGCGGGGGGCGGACGGACAGATACGCAGTATTTT

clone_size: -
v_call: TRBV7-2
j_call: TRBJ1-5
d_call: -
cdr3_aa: CATSGSFSQPQHF
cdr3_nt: TGTGCCACCAGCGGTAGTTTTAGTCAGCCCCAGCATTTT

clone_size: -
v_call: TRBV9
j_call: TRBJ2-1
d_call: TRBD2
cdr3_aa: CASSVESGGGNEQFF
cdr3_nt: TGTGCCAGCAGCGTCGAAAGCGGGGGAGGCAATGAGCAGTTCTTC

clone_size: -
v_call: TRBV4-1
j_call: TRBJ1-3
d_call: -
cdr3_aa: CASSQDNLFLSGNTIYF
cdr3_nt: TGCGCCAGCAGCCAAGATAATCTGTTTCTCTCTGGAAACACCATATATTTT

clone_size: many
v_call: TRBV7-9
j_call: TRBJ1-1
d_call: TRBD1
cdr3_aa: CASSLAKQGALTEAFF
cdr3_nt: TGTGCCAGCAGCTTAGCTAAACAGGGGGCTTTGACTGAAGCTTTCTTT

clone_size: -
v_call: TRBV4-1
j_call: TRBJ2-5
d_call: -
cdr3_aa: CASSQGRGETQYF
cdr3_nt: TGCGCCAGCAGCCAAGGCCGCGGTGAGACCCAGTACTTC

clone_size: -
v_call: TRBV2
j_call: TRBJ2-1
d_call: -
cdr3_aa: CASSERGTYNEQFF
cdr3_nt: TGTGCCAGCAGTGAACGCGGGACCTACAATGAGCAGTTCTTC

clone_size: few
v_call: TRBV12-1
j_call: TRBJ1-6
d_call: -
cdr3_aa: CASSSLARGQTNSPLHF
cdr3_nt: TGTGCCAGCAGCTCCCTAGCCCGAGGCCAGACGAATTCACCCCTCCACTTT

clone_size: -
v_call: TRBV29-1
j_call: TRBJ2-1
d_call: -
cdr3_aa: CSVDGPGNEQFF
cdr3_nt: TGCAGCGTTGATGGGCCCGGCAATGAGCAGTTCTTC

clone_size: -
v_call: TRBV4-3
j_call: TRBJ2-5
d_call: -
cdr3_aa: CASSQDYGNSGEETQYF
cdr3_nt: TGCGCCAGCAGCCAAGATTACGGAAATAGCGGAGAAGAGACCCAGTACTTC

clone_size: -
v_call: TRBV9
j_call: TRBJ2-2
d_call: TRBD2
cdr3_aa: CASSVGLALNTGELFF
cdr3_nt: TGTGCCAGCAGCGTAGGACTAGCTCTGAACACCGGGGAGCTGTTTTTT

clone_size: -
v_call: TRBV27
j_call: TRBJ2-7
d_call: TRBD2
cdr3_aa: CASSHAGRDYEQYF
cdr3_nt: TGTGCCAGCAGCCATGCGGGGAGGGACTACGAGCAGTACTTC

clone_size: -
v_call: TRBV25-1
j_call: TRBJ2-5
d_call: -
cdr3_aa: CASSGPVSAETQYF
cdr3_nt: TGTGCCAGCAGTGGACCGGTTTCAGCGGAGACCCAGTACTTC

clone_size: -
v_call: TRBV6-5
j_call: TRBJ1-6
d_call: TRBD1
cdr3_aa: CASTRGGGDNSPLHF
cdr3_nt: TGTGCCAGCACCCGAGGAGGGGGCGACAATTCACCCCTCCACTTT

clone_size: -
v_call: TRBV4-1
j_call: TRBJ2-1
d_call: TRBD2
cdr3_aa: CASSQRLAELYNEQFF
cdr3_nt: TGCGCCAGCAGCCAAAGACTAGCGGAGCTGTACAATGAGCAGTTCTTC

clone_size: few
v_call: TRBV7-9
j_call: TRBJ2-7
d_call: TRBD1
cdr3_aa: CASSKGQGTIEQYF
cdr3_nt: TGTGCCAGCAGCAAAGGACAGGGTACCATCGAGCAGTACTTC

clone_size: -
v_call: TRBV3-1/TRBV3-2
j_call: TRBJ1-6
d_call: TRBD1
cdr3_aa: CASSRQGRVVDSPLHF
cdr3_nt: TGTGCCAGCAGCCGACAGGGGCGGGTGGTTGATTCACCCCTCCACTTT

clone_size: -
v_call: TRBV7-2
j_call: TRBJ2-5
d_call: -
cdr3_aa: CASSLERRVQETQYF
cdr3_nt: TGTGCCAGCAGCTTAGAGCGCAGGGTCCAAGAGACCCAGTACTTC

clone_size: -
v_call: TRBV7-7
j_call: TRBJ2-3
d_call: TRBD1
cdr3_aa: CASSLETGGADTQYF
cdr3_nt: TGTGCTAGCAGCCTCGAGACAGGGGGTGCAGATACGCAGTATTTT

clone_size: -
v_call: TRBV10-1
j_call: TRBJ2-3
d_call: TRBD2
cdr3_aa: CASSELAGGPDTQYF
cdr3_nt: TGCGCCAGCAGTGAGTTAGCGGGGGGGCCAGATACGCAGTATTTT

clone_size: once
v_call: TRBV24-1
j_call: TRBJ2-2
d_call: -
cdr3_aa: CATSDSKNSNTGELFF
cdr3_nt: TGTGCCACCAGTGATTCGAAAAACTCGAACACCGGGGAGCTGTTTTTT

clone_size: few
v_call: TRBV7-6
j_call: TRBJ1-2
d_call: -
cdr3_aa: CASSLSGDGYTF
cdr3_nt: TGTGCCAGCAGCTTAAGCGGGGATGGCTACACCTTC

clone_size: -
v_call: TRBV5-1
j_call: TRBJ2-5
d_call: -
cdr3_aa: CASSLPPTEETQYF
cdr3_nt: TGCGCCAGCAGCCTCCCCCCGACTGAAGAGACCCAGTACTTC

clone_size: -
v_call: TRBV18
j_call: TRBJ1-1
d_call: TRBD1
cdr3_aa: CASSPWDSKNTEAFF
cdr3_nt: TGTGCCAGCTCACCCTGGGACAGTAAAAACACTGAAGCTTTCTTT

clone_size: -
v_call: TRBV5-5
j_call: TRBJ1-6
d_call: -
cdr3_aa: CASSFPQSNSPLHF
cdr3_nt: TGTGCCAGCAGCTTCCCACAGAGCAATTCACCCCTCCACTTT

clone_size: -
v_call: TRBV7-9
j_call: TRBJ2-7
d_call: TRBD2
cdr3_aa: CASRQSGSRYEQYF
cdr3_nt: TGTGCCAGCAGGCAAAGCGGGAGTAGATACGAGCAGTACTTC

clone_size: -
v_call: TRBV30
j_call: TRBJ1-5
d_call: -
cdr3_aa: CAWSVGLDQPQHF
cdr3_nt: TGTGCCTGGAGTGTCGGGTTGGATCAGCCCCAGCATTTT

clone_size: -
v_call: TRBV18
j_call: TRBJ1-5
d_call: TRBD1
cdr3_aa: CASSPKQGDNQPQHF
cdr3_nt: TGTGCCAGCTCACCCAAACAGGGGGACAATCAGCCCCAGCATTTT

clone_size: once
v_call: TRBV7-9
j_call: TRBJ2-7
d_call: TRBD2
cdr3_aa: CASSATSGISYEQYF
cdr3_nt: TGTGCCAGCAGCGCGACTAGCGGTATCTCCTACGAGCAGTACTTC

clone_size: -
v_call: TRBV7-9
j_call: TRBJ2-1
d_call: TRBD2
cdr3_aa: CASTRGGEYSYNEQFF
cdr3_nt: TGTGCCAGCACCCGCGGGGGGGAGTACTCCTACAATGAGCAGTTCTTC

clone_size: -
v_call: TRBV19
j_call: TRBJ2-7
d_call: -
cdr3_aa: CASSLGLSSYEQYF
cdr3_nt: TGTGCCAGTAGTTTGGGCTTAAGCTCCTACGAGCAGTACTTC

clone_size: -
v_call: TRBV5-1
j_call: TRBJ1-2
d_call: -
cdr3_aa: CASSLLRTSDYGYTF
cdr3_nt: TGCGCCAGCAGCTTACTACGGACATCCGACTATGGCTACACCTTC

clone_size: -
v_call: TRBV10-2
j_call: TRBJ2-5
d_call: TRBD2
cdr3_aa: CASSRGLAGVAYQETQYF
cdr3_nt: TGCGCCAGCAGTCGGGGACTAGCGGGAGTCGCGTACCAAGAGACCCAGTACTTC

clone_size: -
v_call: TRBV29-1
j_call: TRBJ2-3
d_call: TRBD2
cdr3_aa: CSVGGRTDTQYF
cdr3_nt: TGCAGCGTGGGAGGGCGGACAGATACGCAGTATTTT

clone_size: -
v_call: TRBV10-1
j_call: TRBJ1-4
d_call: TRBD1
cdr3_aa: CASRSRGRGPTTNEKLFF
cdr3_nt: TGCGCCAGCAGATCCCGTGGCAGGGGGCCTACAACTAATGAAAAACTGTTTTTT

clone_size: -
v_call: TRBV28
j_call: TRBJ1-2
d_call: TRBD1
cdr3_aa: CASSQITGTGSYGYTF
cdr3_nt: TGTGCCAGCAGCCAGATTACCGGGACAGGGTCCTATGGCTACACCTTC

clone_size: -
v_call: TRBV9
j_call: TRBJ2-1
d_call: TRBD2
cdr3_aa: CASSEELAELNEQFF
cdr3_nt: TGTGCCAGCAGCGAAGAACTAGCGGAACTCAATGAGCAGTTCTTC